Presented here are 3 T cell receptor beta chains from one specimen sequenced in a study of cytomegalovirus exposure and HLA in healthy donors. It was with 60 Vbeta and 13 Jbeta primers that the PCR ran. Generated by immunoSEQ multiplex PCR, the TCRdb table keeps only in-frame clones and is missing some. In the table there are some 180,000 clones, 76% of which are singletons. Sequenced material: PBMCs. These receptors were obtained from a woman aged 30 to 39 in good health and CMV-seropositive.

The rearrangement links TRBV25-1 to TRBJ1-2; the match to TRBD1 covers 10 bases. CDR3 length equals 16 residues. Unmatched junction bases numbered 8, after V lost 4 bases and J lost 3 bases. Germline CDR1 is MGHDK and CDR2 is SYGVNS. The CDR3 protein is CASSARQGAVDYGYTF. The CDR3 DNA is TGTGCCAGCAGTGCCAGACAGGGGGCGGTTGACTATGGCTACACCTTC.

The chain couples TRBV15 to TRBJ2-1, with no clear D. Germline assignment: CDR1 LNHNV and CDR2 YYDKDF (reference sequence). This CDR3 contains 13 residues. Trimming cost V 1 base and J 7 bases, with 8 bases left between them. The CDR3 bases are TGTGCCACCAGCAGAGCGGCCGGGAATGAGCAGTTCTTC. Its translation is CATSRAAGNEQFF.

Regarding this clone: An end of the junction differs from the germline gene, which may be a read error. This chain uses TRBV15 with TRBJ1-3, with 7 bases lining up with TRBD1. The germline CDR1 and CDR2 sequences are LNHNV and YYDKDF (reference sequence). The CDR3 loop spans 15 amino acids. Here the CDR3 reads CATSRGDSVGSTIYF. CDR3 DNA: TGTGCCACCAGCAGAGGGGACAGCGTAGGAAGCACCATATATTTT.